What follows are 32 T cell receptor beta chains derived from one specimen sequenced in a study of blood T cells in healthy people across ages (dated by TCRdb to 2014 to 2015). Library creation used 5' RACE. The data were produced on an Illumina HiSeq 2500. A second PCR of roughly 7 to 12 cycles was performed with a sample-barcoded 5' primer and a J-beta primer mix. TCRdb reprocessed the public reads (quality trimming at Q25 with fastp, clone calling with MiXCR) and kept in-frame beta chains. Duplicate CDR3 protein sequences are folded into a single record with the most common DNA and genes. The sample data list about 970,000 distinct CDR3 sequences, and roughly 50% of these were observed just once. The leading ten clones occupy about a fifth of the sample. The specimen sequenced was blood. The source is an older woman in good health.

The chain carries TRBV2 and TRBJ1-5; no firm D call. The V end lost 6 bases, the J end lost 2 bases, and 8 bases lay between the germline ends. The V gene's germline CDR1 is SNHLY and CDR2 FYNNEI. The CDR3 runs 13 residues. The CDR3 loop reads CASRPEGNQPQHF. The CDR3 nucleotides read TGTGCCAGCAGGCCTGAGGGCAATCAGCCCCAGCATTTT.

This clonotype was seen a few times. This rearrangement joins TRBV7-2 to TRBJ2-7, with TRBD1 as a possible D gene (6 bases). CDR1 and CDR2 (germline): SGHTA, FQGNSA. This CDR3 comprises 14 residues. Trimming removed 7 bases from V and 3 bases from J, with 16 bases in between. Here the CDR3 DNA reads TGTGCCAGCACCGTCGGGGAACAGGGCTACGAGCAGTACTTC. Translation gives CASTVGEQGYEQYF.

The J gene is TRBJ2-5, the V gene TRBV29-1; D ambiguous. There are 10 residues in the CDR3. Germline V gene sequence: CDR1 SQVTM, CDR2 ANQGSEA. The V end lost 4 bases, the J end lost 11 bases, and 11 bases lay between the germline ends. Written as DNA, the CDR3 is TGCAGCGTTGGGATCTTAGAGCAGTACTTC. This translates into CSVGILEQYF.

This clonotype was picked up a small number of times. Here the CDR3 reads CATPSAKGKKLFF. The CDR3 region has the DNA TGTGCCACACCCTCAGCGAAGGGGAAAAAACTGTTTTTT. This chain connects TRBV10-3 to TRBJ1-4, with D maybe TRBD1 (5 bases). CDR3 length equals 13 residues. V lost 10 bases, J lost 9 bases, and 18 bases lay in between. Per the germline V gene, CDR1 is ENHRY and CDR2 is SYGVKD.

The gene calls are TRBV12-3 or TRBV12-4 and TRBJ2-1; D is ambiguous. This CDR3 is built from 14 residues. Trimming took 8 bases from V and 2 from J, leaving 13 bases between them. CDR3: CASSWRAPYNEQFF. CDR3 coding DNA: TGTGCCAGCTCCTGGAGAGCACCCTACAATGAGCAGTTCTTC.

This clonotype has more than one count but fewer than ten. The rearrangement links TRBV5-1 to TRBJ2-1, with D uncertain. Trimming left V 0 bases short and J 0 bases short, with 16 bases between. The germline gives CDR1 SGHRS, CDR2 YFSETQ. The length of the CDR3 is 18 residues. CDR3 loop: CASSLGAGMGRSYNEQFF. CDR3 sequence (DNA): TGCGCCAGCAGCTTGGGGGCCGGAATGGGTCGCTCCTACAATGAGCAGTTCTTC.

The rearrangement links TRBV3-1 to TRBJ2-1; TRBD2 matches at 12 bases. The CDR3 length is 18 residues. The ends lost 3 bases at V and 1 base at J; junction bases unmatched: 7. Per germline, CDR1 LGHDT and CDR2 YNNKEL (reference sequence). The CDR3 nucleotides are TGTGCCAGCAGCCACCTCCCTGGGACTAGCGGGTCCTACAATGAGCAGTTCTTC. Translation: CASSHLPGTSGSYNEQFF.

The chain carries TRBV7-2 and TRBJ2-7; D unresolved. Trimming shortened V by 8 bases and J by 2 bases, and 13 bases separated the two germline ends. This CDR3 spans 13 amino acids. Germline V lookup: CDR1 SGHTA, CDR2 FQGNSA. The DNA for the CDR3 is TGTGCCAGCTGCTCTATCGACGCCTACGAGCAGTACTTC. This translates into CASCSIDAYEQYF.

This rearrangement joins TRBV4-1 to TRBJ1-2; maybe TRBD1 (6 bases). V was cut by 0 bases and J by 8 bases, with 13 bases left in between. Germline V lookup: CDR1 MGHRA, CDR2 YSYEKL. The CDR3 covers 14 residues. DNA for the CDR3: TGCGCCAGCAGCCAAGATCCCAGGGGCCACGGCTACACCTTC. Amino acid sequence: CASSQDPRGHGYTF.

This clonotype has more than one count but fewer than ten. The chain joins TRBV20-1 to TRBJ2-7; 9 bases align to TRBD2. Germline V gene sequence: CDR1 DFQATT, CDR2 SNEGSKA (reference sequence). This CDR3 has 13 residues. J gave up 4 bases and V 7 bases, and 8 bases lay outside the gene matches. Here the CDR3 DNA reads TGCAGTGTCGGTAGCGGGAGAAGATACGAGCAGTACTTC. Amino acid sequence: CSVGSGRRYEQYF.

This chain connects TRBV12-3 or TRBV12-4 to TRBJ1-4, with D perhaps TRBD1 (6 bases). This CDR3 has 14 residues. V lost 3 bases and J lost 4, with 9 bases in between. The CDR3 DNA sequence: TGTGCCAGCAGTTTCGGCAGGGGTAATGAAAAACTGTTTTTT. This sequence encodes CASSFGRGNEKLFF.

This clonotype was observed a handful of times. The genes are TRBV6-2 or TRBV6-3 and TRBJ2-5; D might be TRBD2 (7 bases). Trimming pared 9 bases from V and 12 bases from J, leaving 17 bases between. Germline-derived CDR1 and CDR2 are MNHEY and SVGEGT. CDR3 length equals 11 residues. CDR3 DNA: TGTGCCAGTACCACCGCGGGGGCTGAGTACTTC. It translates to CASTTAGAEYF.

This clonotype was seen a few times. The chain couples TRBV5-1 to TRBJ2-7; 10 bases are shared with TRBD2. Germline V gives CDR1 SGHRS, CDR2 YFSETQ. The CDR3 totals 13 residues. V lost 1 base, J lost 6 bases, and 1 base stayed unmatched. The CDR3, as DNA: TGCGCCAGCAGCTTGACTAGCGGGGTCGAGCAGTACTTC. As protein: CASSLTSGVEQYF. Together with reference TRBV5-1 and TRBJ2-7, the CDR3 gives the full variable domain: KAGVTQTPRYLIKTRGQQVTLSCSPISGHRSVSWYQQTPGQGLQFLFEYFSETQRNKGNFPGRFSGRQFSNSRSEMNVSTLELGDSALYLCASSLTSGVEQYFGPGTRLTVT.

This clonotype was seen a handful of times. The chain joins TRBV7-2 to TRBJ2-6, with a tentative D call TRBD2 (6 bases). Germline CDR1 reads SGHTA; CDR2 reads FQGNSA. This CDR3 is 18 amino acids long. V gave up 5 bases and J gave up 0 bases, with 17 bases separating them. The CDR3 loop is CASSPLGLASSGANVLTF. The CDR3 nucleotides read TGTGCCAGCAGCCCCTTAGGGCTAGCGAGCTCTGGGGCCAACGTCCTGACTTTC.

This sequence joins TRBV4-1 and TRBJ2-1; D not resolved. The DNA end is a closer match to TRBJ2-7, so the J assignment may be wrong. Germline V lookup: CDR1 MGHRA, CDR2 YSYEKL. CDR3 length: 12 amino acids. CDR3 bases: TGCGCCAGCAGCCACACCTACAATGAGCAGTACTTC. Its protein product is CASSHTYNEQYF.

Regarding this clonotype: One end of the junction is discordant with germline, which a read error may explain. The CDR3 coding sequence is TGTGCCGGCAGCTCACGGTCCGGGACTAGCTCGGTCGATGAGCAGTTCTTC. Its protein product is CAGSSRSGTSSVDEQFF. The chain couples TRBV13 to TRBJ2-1, with 9 nucleotides matching TRBD2. The CDR3 contains 17 residues. Germline-derived CDR1 and CDR2 are PRHDT and FYEKMQ (reference sequence).

The chain couples TRBV9 to TRBJ2-3; 7 bases map to TRBD2. Germline V gives CDR1 SGDLS, CDR2 YYNGEE. With 0 bases clipped from V and 4 bases from J, the junction kept 8 bases outside the gene matches. The CDR3 extends over 16 amino acids. DNA of the CDR3: TGTGCCAGCAGCGTAGTGTGGGAGGGCCCGGCAGATACGCAGTATTTT. This gives the protein CASSVVWEGPADTQYF. The full variable domain, completed using reference TRBV9 and TRBJ2-3, is DSGVTQTPKHLITATGQRVTLRCSPRSGDLSVYWYQQSLDQGLQFLIQYYNGEERAKGNILERFSAQQFPDLHSELNLSSLELGDSALYFCASSVVWEGPADTQYFGPGTRLTVL.

Only a few counts were recorded for this clonotype. This sequence joins TRBV7-9 and TRBJ2-7, with TRBD1 identical over 7 bases. There are 15 residues in the CDR3. Germline loops: CDR1 SEHNR, CDR2 FQNEAQ (reference sequence). After removal of 4 bases from V and 2 bases from J, the junction contained 8 bases not matched to a gene. The CDR3 region has the DNA TGTGCCAGCAGCTCAGCGACAGGGCCAACCTACGAGCAGTACTTC. Its protein product is CASSSATGPTYEQYF. Variable domain in full (rest from reference TRBV7-9 and TRBJ2-7): DTGVSQNPRHKITKRGQNVTFRCDPISEHNRLYWYRQTLGQGPEFLTYFQNEAQLEKSRLLSDRFSAERPKGSFSTLEIQRTEQGDSAMYLCASSSATGPTYEQYFGPGTRLTVT.

V is TRBV4-3 and J is TRBJ2-1, with D perhaps TRBD2 (6 bases). Germline-derived CDR1 and CDR2 are LGHNA and YSLEER. The CDR3 runs 15 residues. The V gene lost 3 bases and the J gene lost 4 bases, with 13 bases spanning the gap. DNA of the CDR3: TGCGCCAGCAGCCAGACCGGGACTCTGTACAATGAGCAGTTCTTC. It encodes CASSQTGTLYNEQFF.

This clonotype has a handful of counts. The chain uses TRBV20-1 and TRBJ2-7; 9 nucleotides line up with TRBD2. Germline lookup yields CDR1 DFQATT and CDR2 SNEGSKA (reference sequence). This CDR3 is built from 15 residues. The V gene end was trimmed by 1 base and the J gene end by 2 bases; junction bases not matched to a gene: 6. The CDR3 nucleotides are TGCAGTGCTAGAGCCCAGCTAGCGGGACCCTACGAGCAGTACTTC. Translating gives CSARAQLAGPYEQYF.

The chain uses TRBV25-1 and TRBJ2-1; TRBD1 matches at 8 bases. CDR1 MGHDK and CDR2 SYGVNS come from the germline V gene. The V gene end was trimmed by 4 bases and the J gene end by 8 bases; junction bases not matched to a gene: 10. The CDR3 length is 15 residues. The CDR3, as DNA: TGTGCCAGCAGTGGCCTGGGTCGGACAGGGCATGAGCAGTTCTTC. This sequence encodes CASSGLGRTGHEQFF. The variable domain in full, completed from reference TRBV25-1 and TRBJ2-1, reads EADIYQTPRYLVIGTGKKITLECSQTMGHDKMYWYQQDPGMELHLIHYSYGVNSTEKGDLSSESTVSRIRTEHFPLTLESARPSHTSQYLCASSGLGRTGHEQFFGPGTRLTVL.

In this sample, this clonotype turned up once. The V call is TRBV7-6, the J call TRBJ2-1; D might be TRBD2 (6 bases). CDR1 and CDR2 from the germline V gene are SGHVS and FNYEAQ. Trimming pared 5 bases from V and 9 bases from J, leaving 11 bases between. This CDR3 has 12 amino acids. The CDR3 reads CASSPSVGEQFF. The CDR3 DNA reads as TGTGCCAGCAGCCCTAGCGTTGGTGAGCAGTTCTTC.

The rearrangement joins TRBV28 to TRBJ1-1; D not resolved. The CDR3 runs 14 residues. V was cut by 3 bases and J by 1 base, with 9 bases left in between. Per the germline V gene, CDR1 is MDHEN and CDR2 is SYDVKM. In DNA form, the CDR3 reads TGTGCCAGCAGTTTTCTTTCCGAGAACACTGAAGCTTTCTTT. Protein product: CASSFLSENTEAFF.

This chain uses TRBV14 with TRBJ2-1, with D hard to call. CDR1 and CDR2 from the germline V gene are SGHDN and FVKESK. This CDR3 is 13 amino acids long. Deletions cut 3 bases from V and 5 bases from J, with 8 bases between. The CDR3 DNA is TGTGCCAGCAGCCATAGCCTAAACAATGAGCAGTTCTTC. Translation: CASSHSLNNEQFF.

The genes are TRBV6-5 and TRBJ2-7; 12 positions agree with TRBD2. The trim removed 5 bases at V and 6 bases at J, leaving 8 bases unmatched. Germline CDR1 reads MNHEY; CDR2 reads SVGAGI. The CDR3 is 15 residues long. The CDR3 region is CASSGSSGRAAEQYF. CDR3 in DNA: TGTGCCAGCAGTGGATCTAGCGGGAGGGCCGCCGAGCAGTACTTC.

This clonotype was observed a handful of times. The DNA of the CDR3 is TGCGCCAGCAGCCAAGAGCCAGCTGGCTCCTACGAGCAGTACTTC. This encodes CASSQEPAGSYEQYF. V usage is TRBV4-1 and J usage is TRBJ2-7, with D unclear. The CDR3 runs to 15 residues. CDR1 is MGHRA, CDR2 YSYEKL, per germline. V was pared by 0 bases and J by 0 bases, with 9 bases between.

The J gene is TRBJ2-4, the V gene TRBV10-1, with D possibly TRBD1 on 6 matching bases. The J call could be wrong; TRBJ2-7 is a better fit for the DNA end. CDR3 length: 14 amino acids. In germline, CDR1 is WNHNN, CDR2 SYGVQD (reference sequence). The CDR3 DNA is TGCGCCAGTCCCGCTGGGGGCGAATTCTACGAGCAGTACTTC. Residues: CASPAGGEFYEQYF.

J is TRBJ2-3 and V is TRBV27; D is perhaps TRBD1 (5 bases). The V end was cut by 5 bases, the J end by 1 base, with 10 bases between. The CDR3 covers 14 residues. Germline CDR1 and CDR2: MNHEY and SMNVEV (reference sequence). This CDR3 reads CASSLKGRTDTQYF. CDR3 DNA: TGTGCCAGCAGTCTGAAGGGGCGCACAGATACGCAGTATTTT.

The CDR3 loop is CASSPPSNNYNEQYF. The DNA of the CDR3 is TGTGCCAGCTCACCACCCTCGAATAACTACAATGAGCAGTACTTC. This chain joins TRBV18 and TRBJ2-1; D is unresolved. The J call is uncertain, as TRBJ2-7 better fits the DNA end. CDR1 is KGHSH, CDR2 LQKENI, per germline. CDR3 length: 15 amino acids.

Only one count was recorded for this clonotype. The rearrangement links TRBV15 to TRBJ2-4; D perhaps matches TRBD2 (5 bases). Per the germline V gene, CDR1 is LNHNV and CDR2 is YYDKDF (reference sequence). The CDR3 length is 13 residues. V was clipped by 4 bases and J by 13 bases, with 17 bases between them. Here the CDR3 reads CATSISGYNEQYF. DNA of the CDR3: TGTGCCACCAGCATATCGGGGTACAATGAGCAGTACTTC.

This sequence joins TRBV6-6 and TRBJ2-1, with 10 bases fitting TRBD1. The CDR3 is 16 amino acids. J lost 9 bases, V lost 7 bases, and 15 bases had no gene match. Germline V gene sequence: CDR1 MNHNY, CDR2 SVGAGI (reference sequence). As DNA, the CDR3 is TGTGCCAGCAAAGACCGGGACAGGGGTAACTTTGGTGAGCAGTTCTTC. Protein: CASKDRDRGNFGEQFF.

This chain uses TRBV20-1 with TRBJ2-3; 11 bases map to TRBD2. Trimming removed 3 bases from V and 5 bases from J; junction bases left unmatched: 7. The CDR3 covers 15 residues. Germline loops: CDR1 DFQATT, CDR2 SNEGSKA (reference sequence). The CDR3 DNA reads TGCAGTGCTAGGCCACTAGCGGGAGTAGGAGATACGCAGTATTTT. Translating gives CSARPLAGVGDTQYF.